This T cell receptor (beta chain) was profiled in a study of blood T cell repertoires in COVID-19 (dated by TCRdb to 2018 to 2020). At the level of the whole study: The collaborator samples originated in the United States, Italy and Spain and spanned the acute and convalescent phases of COVID-19. The material from the prospective study consisted of cDNA or gDNA derived from T cells, B-cell-depleted T cells, or PBMCs. The dataset comprised deeply sampled blood TCRbeta repertoires from subjects exposed to, actively infected with, or recovered from COVID-19. A freely available public database, intended as a resource for researchers studying the immune response to SARS-CoV-2, is where the repertoires were released. Samples came from the ongoing ImmuneRACE study (first 160 participants) plus 1,254 subjects from 6 global collaborators. A de-identified subject ID, COVID-19 status, age in years and sex were almost always included in the sample metadata. Where HLA class I and class II types were available, the types were taken from metadata supplied by the sample provider, not from assay-based typing.

Participants in the prospective study were aged roughly 18 to 100 years, lived in about two dozen United States geographic areas, and enrolled through a virtual design. To assign participants to cohorts, the prospective study relied on clinical history that participants themselves reported in a screening survey and a study questionnaire. In the prospective study, whole blood, serum and a nasopharyngeal or oropharyngeal swab were collected from each participant by mobile phlebotomists. Over a roughly 2-month period, participants in the prospective study had the option of providing additional blood draws and questionnaires. Prospective study blood samples were shipped either frozen or at room temperature before DNA extraction. On this clone itself: It has no known antigen specificity. No base quality values were provided; no much bigger clone lies one nucleotide off.

TCRbeta CDR3 regions were amplified from genomic DNA by means of the immunoSEQ Assay, a bias-controlled multiplex PCR. The paper's processing steps were these. Nucleated cell counts per sample were estimated from amplification of reference gene primers within the assay. To quantify the absolute abundance of each unique TCRbeta CDR3 rearrangement, sequence reads were collapsed and filtered. For each sample, productive Simpson clonality was calculated as the square root of Simpson's diversity index over productive rearrangements. What TCRdb holds here is the immuneACCESS table cut down to in-frame rearrangements. Part of the clones is not present; checked against another copy, under half of the missing clones reflect an unresolved V gene, and the others are unexplained. V, J and clone size are those of that table, while D and trimming were read from the DNA. Here the sample has approximately 170,000 clones; around four fifths occur a single time. Of the sample, around 3.6% is held by the ten largest clones.

V is cut back by 1 base and J by 3 bases, with 4 bases in the junction unmatched. The germline V gene sets CDR1 to SGHRS and CDR2 to YFSETQ. The CDR3 contains 15 residues, cysteine and phenylalanine counted. The kept DNA is CDR3 alone, 45 bases in frame from the first base. Results and caveats for the whole study, not just this receptor: The amount of clinical and demographic metadata varied by source and participant and was provided uncurated.

Rearrangement joined TRBV5-1 to TRBJ2-1, with 7 bases in between that match TRBD1. The specimen sequenced was PBMCs or T cells enriched from blood (not recorded which). This receptor was identified in a woman aged 45-60 years in a cohort exposed to, infected with or recovered from COVID-19 (not recorded which). The encoded CDR3 is CASSLLGGNYNEQFF. DNA sequence: TGCGCCAGCAGCTTGTTAGGGGGCAACTACAATGAGCAGTTCTTC.